The 31 T cell receptor beta chains below were found in one sample sequenced in a study of human T cells and chemical hapten exposure. MiXCR, applied by TCRdb to the RACE reads, yields one record per CDR3 protein. The sample has about 98,000 distinct CDR3 sequences, roughly 10% seen once. The time point is: pre-sensitization, week 0. This sample's treatment: therapeutic diphenylcyclopropenone sensitization with weekly scalp DPC. This sample comprised whole blood, obtained in connection with sensitization to the hapten diphenylcyclopropenone (DPC). Source of these receptors: a woman aged 60-70 years with alopecia areata. Some clones in this sample may be carry-over from other donors' samples.

This clonotype was counted between two and nine times. V gene TRBV5-5 combines with J gene TRBJ1-1; a possible D gene is TRBD1 (6 bases). V was clipped by 7 bases and J by 5 bases, with 18 bases between them. This CDR3 is 14 amino acids long. From germline, CDR1 is SGHKS and CDR2 YYEKEE (reference sequence). Here the CDR3 DNA reads TGTGCCAGCGATACCGGCAGGGGAACTACTGAAGCTTTCTTT. This codes for CASDTGRGTTEAFF.

This clonotype was observed a few times. V usage is TRBV7-2 and J usage is TRBJ1-2; D is uncertain. CDR3 length equals 16 residues. Germline V lookup: CDR1 SGHTA, CDR2 FQGNSA. Trimming stripped 5 bases from V and 5 bases from J, with 21 bases between. The CDR3 loop reads CASSPPSSAGEYGYTF. CDR3 nucleotide sequence: TGTGCCAGCAGCCCCCCGTCGTCGGCCGGGGAGTATGGCTACACCTTC.

The genes are TRBV6-6 and TRBJ2-3; 13 bases map to TRBD2. In germline, CDR1 is MNHNY, CDR2 SVGAGI (reference sequence). The CDR3 totals 16 residues. The V gene end was trimmed by 7 bases and the J gene end by 2 bases; junction bases not matched to a gene: 6. For the CDR3, the DNA is TGTGCCAGCATCGAGGGACTAGCGGGGTTCACAGATACGCAGTATTTT. Its translation is CASIEGLAGFTDTQYF.

There are many counts of this clonotype. CDR3 protein: CASSSRRDRGFYEQYF. CDR3 in DNA: TGTGCCAGCAGTTCAAGAAGGGACAGGGGGTTCTACGAGCAGTACTTC. This chain connects TRBV11-2 to TRBJ2-7; 11 nucleotides line up with TRBD1. Germline loops: CDR1 SGHAT, CDR2 FQNNGV. This CDR3 contains 16 residues. V lost 6 bases, J lost 3 bases, and 10 bases stayed unmatched.

In this sample, this clonotype turned up many times. The chain recombines TRBV5-1 with TRBJ2-7, with 7 bases fitting TRBD1. The CDR3 covers 13 residues. The V and J ends lost 4 bases and 3 bases, in that order; junction bases with no gene match: 4. Germline CDR1 reads SGHRS; CDR2 reads YFSETQ. The CDR3: CASSTGQIYEQYF. In DNA form, the CDR3 reads TGCGCCAGCAGCACGGGACAGATCTACGAGCAGTACTTC.

The rearrangement uses TRBV20-1 and TRBJ2-5; the match to TRBD1 covers 7 bases. The CDR3 length is 14 residues. Per germline, CDR1 DFQATT and CDR2 SNEGSKA (reference sequence). J gave up 4 bases and V 0 bases, and 5 bases lay outside the gene matches. Here the CDR3 reads CSARDGRGTETQYF. CDR3 DNA: TGCAGTGCTAGAGATGGCAGGGGGACAGAGACCCAGTACTTC.

As to this clonotype: Just one base apart from a much larger clone, this may be a read error. This chain links TRBV7-6 with TRBJ1-1, with no clear D. This CDR3 contains 13 residues. The germline V and J ends were trimmed by 5 bases and 1 base, with 8 bases remaining between them. CDR1 is SGHVS, CDR2 FNYEAQ, per germline. The CDR3 region has the DNA TGTGCCAGCAGCAGAGACACGAACACTGAAGCTTTCTTT. It codes for CASSRDTNTEAFF.

In this sample, this clonotype turned up a few times. The chain couples TRBV11-2 to TRBJ1-1; D perhaps matches TRBD1 (5 bases). The germline V and J ends were trimmed by 6 bases and 5 bases, with 13 bases remaining between them. The CDR3 has 13 amino acids. CDR1 and CDR2 (germline): SGHAT, FQNNGV. CDR3 region: CASRTTGSTEAFF. CDR3 bases: TGTGCCAGCAGAACTACAGGTTCTACTGAAGCTTTCTTT.

This clonotype was detected ten times or more. V is TRBV5-5 and J is TRBJ1-2; perhaps TRBD1 as D (6 bases). Germline CDR1 SGHKS, CDR2 YYEKEE (reference sequence). The CDR3 length is 13 residues. Trimming stripped 1 base from V and 4 bases from J, with 8 bases between. The CDR3: CASSLSGVYGYTF. The CDR3 DNA reads TGTGCCAGCAGCTTGTCAGGGGTCTATGGCTACACCTTC.

In its sample, this clonotype was seen many times. The CDR3 DNA sequence: TGCGCCAGCAGCTTGGCCCCCGGGACAGGGTCCACCGGGGAGCTGTTTTTT. Translated, it gives CASSLAPGTGSTGELFF. The chain employs TRBV5-1 and TRBJ2-2, with 9 bases identical to TRBD1. Germline V lookup: CDR1 SGHRS, CDR2 YFSETQ. The V and J ends lost 0 bases and 4 bases, in that order; junction bases with no gene match: 7. This CDR3 comprises 17 residues.

This clonotype occurred many times. V and J are TRBV18 and TRBJ2-2; TRBD1 aligns across 10 bases. The V gene's germline CDR1 is KGHSH and CDR2 LQKENI. V was pared by 3 bases and J by 4 bases, with 5 bases of the junction left unmatched. The CDR3 runs to 16 residues. The CDR3 is CASSPGQGFGTGELFF. The CDR3 DNA sequence: TGTGCCAGCTCACCGGGACAGGGGTTCGGCACCGGGGAGCTGTTTTTT.

This clonotype was found many times. The chain couples TRBV12-3 or TRBV12-4 to TRBJ1-4; no clear D. The CDR3 runs to 13 residues. Trimming took 4 bases from V and 8 from J, leaving 11 bases between them. In DNA, the CDR3 is TGTGCCAGCAGTTGGGGATCCAAAGAAAAACTGTTTTTT. Protein: CASSWGSKEKLFF.

The V gene is TRBV29-1, the J gene TRBJ2-3; D may correspond to TRBD1 or TRBD2 (5 bases each). CDR3 length: 14 amino acids. Trimming cost V 4 bases and J 0 bases, with 11 bases left between them. CDR1 and CDR2 from the germline V gene are SQVTM and ANQGSEA. CDR3 loop: CSVAPGPSTDTQYF. CDR3 nucleotide sequence: TGCAGCGTTGCCCCGGGACCTAGCACAGATACGCAGTATTTT.

This clonotype appeared a few times. V and J are TRBV2 and TRBJ1-1; D possibly corresponds to TRBD1 (5 bases). Trimming removed 6 bases at V and 4 bases at J, with 15 bases between. CDR1 SNHLY and CDR2 FYNNEI come from the germline V gene. The CDR3 runs 14 residues. This CDR3 reads CASRVRPGLTEAFF. The DNA for the CDR3 is TGTGCCAGCAGGGTGAGGCCAGGGCTCACTGAAGCTTTCTTT.

This clonotype was detected ten times or more. The chain joins TRBV6-4 to TRBJ2-1, with 8 bases identical to TRBD1. The V segment lost 4 bases and the J segment 9 bases; nucleotides outside the gene matches: 5. The CDR3 consists of 13 residues. CDR1 MRHNA and CDR2 SNTAGT come from the germline V gene. CDR3 in DNA: TGTGCCAGCAGTGGACAGGGGAGAGGTGAGCAGTTCTTC. This sequence encodes CASSGQGRGEQFF.

In this sample, this clonotype turned up once. The chain combines TRBV5-1 with TRBJ2-7; the D is unclear. Germline CDR1 and CDR2: SGHRS and YFSETQ. This CDR3 contains 14 residues. With 4 bases removed from V and 0 bases from J, the gap between germline ends came to 11 bases. CDR3 DNA sequence: TGCGCCAGCAGCCCCCTGGTGTCCTCCTACGAGCAGTACTTC. This translates into CASSPLVSSYEQYF.

This clonotype appeared many times. This chain connects TRBV7-9 to TRBJ1-2; D ambiguous. In germline, CDR1 is SEHNR, CDR2 FQNEAQ (reference sequence). The V and J ends lost 3 bases and 12 bases respectively, with 5 bases between them. The CDR3 spans 9 residues. The CDR3 nucleotides read TGTGCCAGCAGCTTCCCCCACACCTTC. It translates to CASSFPHTF.

This clonotype has a handful of counts. This sequence joins TRBV3-1 and TRBJ2-3; D perhaps matches TRBD1 (9 bases). The germline V gene has CDR1 LGHDT and CDR2 YNNKEL (reference sequence). Deletions cut 4 bases from V and 5 bases from J, with 19 bases between. The CDR3 has 16 amino acids. For the CDR3, the DNA is TGTGCCAGCAGCCGCCGGGGGGGACAGGGAGGAGATACGCAGTATTTT. Translation: CASSRRGGQGGDTQYF.

This clonotype was recorded a few times. The V and J genes are TRBV6-6 and TRBJ1-5; D possibly corresponds to TRBD1 (5 bases). Deletions cut 7 bases from V and 3 bases from J, with 19 bases between. The CDR3 spans 16 residues. Per the germline V gene, CDR1 is MNHNY and CDR2 is SVGAGI (reference sequence). The CDR3 DNA follows: TGTGCCAGCACGAACTTCGGGACGGCTAACAATCAGCCCCAGCATTTT. This codes for CASTNFGTANNQPQHF.

The chain couples TRBV2 to TRBJ2-7, with D unresolved. This CDR3 region has 13 residues. CDR1 and CDR2 (germline): SNHLY, FYNNEI. The V and J ends lost 3 bases and 3 bases respectively, with 9 bases between them. CDR3 DNA: TGTGCCAGCAGTGATGCAGCAAACTACGAGCAGTACTTC. Amino acid sequence: CASSDAANYEQYF.

V usage is TRBV4-2 and J usage is TRBJ1-2; a weak D match, TRBD1 (5 bases). This CDR3 has 14 residues. Per germline, CDR1 LGHNA and CDR2 YNFKEQ. Trimming took 3 bases from V and 3 from J, leaving 11 bases between them. The CDR3 reads CASSQAVGDYGYTF. The CDR3 DNA sequence: TGTGCCAGCAGCCAGGCCGTGGGGGACTATGGCTACACCTTC.

The table lists this clonotype with a few counts. This chain uses TRBV6-5 with TRBJ2-3; D is unresolved. V shed 0 bases and J shed 4 bases, with 11 bases lying between them. There are 15 residues in the CDR3. Germline lookup yields CDR1 MNHEY and CDR2 SVGAGI. The CDR3 reads CASSYSTGNSDTQYF. The CDR3 DNA sequence: TGTGCCAGCAGTTACTCGACCGGCAACTCAGATACGCAGTATTTT.

This clonotype appeared many times. The V gene is TRBV5-5, the J gene TRBJ2-1, with TRBD2 identical over 13 bases. V shed 0 bases and J 1 base; nucleotides not matched to a gene: 4. There are 18 residues in the CDR3. The germline gives CDR1 SGHKS, CDR2 YYEKEE (reference sequence). The CDR3 coding sequence is TGTGCCAGCAGCTTGGGACTAGCGGGGGGCGGGTCCTACAATGAGCAGTTCTTC. Translated, it gives CASSLGLAGGGSYNEQFF.

There are many counts of this clonotype. The gene calls are TRBV9 and TRBJ1-2; 10 bases fit TRBD1. The V segment lost 2 bases and the J segment 6 bases; nucleotides outside the gene matches: 4. This CDR3 is 14 amino acids long. CDR1 and CDR2 (germline): SGDLS, YYNGEE. The CDR3 bases are TGTGCCAGCAGCGTCGACAGGGGGCTACATGGCTACACCTTC. Translated, it gives CASSVDRGLHGYTF.

There are many counts of this clonotype. The chain joins TRBV12-3 or TRBV12-4 to TRBJ1-5; 8 bases fit TRBD1. V lost 4 bases and J lost 3; bases outside the gene matches: 8. The CDR3 has 16 amino acids. CDR3 bases: TGTGCCAGCAGTTCCACCGGACAGGGACCCAATCAGCCCCAGCATTTT. It codes for CASSSTGQGPNQPQHF.

The chain links TRBV7-3 to TRBJ2-3; 9 bases line up with TRBD1. In germline, CDR1 is SGHTA, CDR2 FQGTGA. Trimming cost V 7 bases and J 6 bases; bases outside gene matches: 11. This CDR3 spans 15 amino acids. The CDR3 loop reads CASTLGQGGPDTQYF. In DNA, the CDR3 is TGTGCCAGCACCCTGGGACAGGGAGGCCCCGATACGCAGTATTTT.

This clonotype has at least ten counts. The V call is TRBV4-2, the J call TRBJ1-2; no clear D. CDR1 and CDR2 (germline): LGHNA, YNFKEQ. V shed 0 bases and J shed 0 bases, with 8 bases lying between them. This CDR3 has 15 residues. The CDR3 protein is CASSQDTGSNYGYTF. The CDR3 DNA follows: TGTGCCAGCAGCCAAGATACCGGGTCTAACTATGGCTACACCTTC.

The J gene is TRBJ2-7, the V gene TRBV5-1; the D is unclear. The germline V and J ends were trimmed by 5 bases and 1 base, with 7 bases remaining between them. The germline CDR1 and CDR2 sequences are SGHRS and YFSETQ. The CDR3 is 12 residues long. The CDR3 region is CASSISSYEQYF. CDR3 sequence (DNA): TGCGCCAGCAGTATAAGTTCCTACGAGCAGTACTTC. Full variable domain (remainder filled in from reference TRBV5-1 and TRBJ2-7): KAGVTQTPRYLIKTRGQQVTLSCSPISGHRSVSWYQQTPGQGLQFLFEYFSETQRNKGNFPGRFSGRQFSNSRSEMNVSTLELGDSALYLCASSISSYEQYFGPGTRLTVT.

This clonotype occurred a few times. V is TRBV12-3 or TRBV12-4 and J is TRBJ2-2; D remains ambiguous. The CDR3 has 13 amino acids. V was clipped by 8 bases and J by 0 bases, with 7 bases between them. In nucleotides, the CDR3 is TGTGCCAGCGCCGATTCGAACACCGGGGAGCTGTTTTTT. It yields the protein CASADSNTGELFF.

This clonotype was detected a few times. This chain connects TRBV20-1 to TRBJ2-7; D is uncertain. Germline V gives CDR1 DFQATT, CDR2 SNEGSKA (reference sequence). This CDR3 has 14 residues. Trimming cost V 4 bases and J 1 base, with 14 bases left between them. The CDR3 reads CSAIEPTRSYEQYF. The CDR3 coding sequence is TGCAGTGCTATCGAGCCGACGAGATCCTACGAGCAGTACTTC.

This chain connects TRBV20-1 to TRBJ2-5; possibly TRBD1 for D (6 bases). Germline loops: CDR1 DFQATT, CDR2 SNEGSKA (reference sequence). CDR3 length: 14 residues. The V end was cut by 1 base, the J end by 0 bases, with 9 bases between. This CDR3 reads CSARGQEYQETQYF. The CDR3 nucleotides are TGCAGTGCTAGAGGACAGGAGTACCAAGAGACCCAGTACTTC.